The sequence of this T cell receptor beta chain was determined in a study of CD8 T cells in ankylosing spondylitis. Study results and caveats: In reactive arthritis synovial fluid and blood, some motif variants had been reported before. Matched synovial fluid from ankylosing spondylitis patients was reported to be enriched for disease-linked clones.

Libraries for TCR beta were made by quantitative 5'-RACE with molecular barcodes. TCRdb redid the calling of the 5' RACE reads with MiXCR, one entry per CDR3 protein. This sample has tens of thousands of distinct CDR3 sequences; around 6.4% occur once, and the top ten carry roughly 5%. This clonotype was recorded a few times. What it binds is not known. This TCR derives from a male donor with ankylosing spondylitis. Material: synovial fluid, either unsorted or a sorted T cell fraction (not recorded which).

The CDR3 region is CAWTKGLAGRETGELFF. DNA of the CDR3: TGTGCCTGGACCAAAGGACTAGCGGGAAGGGAGACCGGGGAGCTGTTTTTT. The gene calls are TRBV30 and TRBJ2-2, with 12 bases fitting TRBD2. Germline CDR1 GTSNPN, CDR2 SVGIG (reference sequence). J was trimmed by 5 bases and V by 4 bases; bases with no gene match: 11. There are 17 residues in the CDR3.